A single sample gave rise to the 26 T cell receptor beta chains below, sequenced in a study of immune heterogeneity within non-small cell lung tumors. Template input, which was bulk tumor genomic DNA, totaled 600 to 650 ng per sample. Doctors removed several biopsies from each primary tumor during surgery, keeping them far apart. Patients underwent curative surgery for untreated, newly diagnosed non-small cell lung cancer. It was a multiplex PCR that amplified TCR beta CDR3, with 32 V and 13 J primers. TCRdb re-derived calls from the multiplex PCR reads in MiXCR, one entry per CDR3 protein. The data show 7,000 to 8,500 distinct CDR3 sequences, with around 23% seen just once and 13% to 15% held by the top ten. What was sequenced was lung tumor tissue. These receptors were obtained from a man aged 55 to 70 with non-small cell lung cancer.

This clonotype has a handful of counts. The V gene is TRBV12-3 or TRBV12-4, the J gene TRBJ2-5, with TRBD2 identical over 7 bases. The length of the CDR3 is 15 residues. Germline trimming cut 1 base from V and 9 bases from J; bases unmatched to any gene: 11. DNA of the CDR3: TGTGCCAGCAGTTTAGGCGCGGGAGCGGCGTTGTCCCAGTACTTC. It encodes CASSLGAGAALSQYF.

In the case of this clonotype: A clone one base away is much larger, so this may be a read error. The rearrangement joins TRBV18 to TRBJ1-1; D gene uncertain. There are 13 residues in the CDR3. CDR1 is KGHSH and CDR2 is LQKENI in the germline V gene. CDR3 nucleotide sequence: TGTGACAGCTCCCGAATAGAAGGCACTGAAGCTTTCTTT. It is translated as CDSSRIEGTEAFF.

This clonotype has more than one count but fewer than ten. This chain joins TRBV6-4 and TRBJ2-3; 12 bases align to TRBD2. Germline V gene lookup returns CDR1 MRHNA and CDR2 SNTAGT. The CDR3 is 15 residues long. The trim removed 2 bases at V and 3 bases at J, leaving 0 bases unmatched. This CDR3 is CASSDGTSGTDTQYF. CDR3 nucleotides: TGTGCCAGCAGTGACGGGACTAGCGGGACAGATACGCAGTATTTT.

This clonotype came up a few times. The rearrangement links TRBV10-1 to TRBJ2-5; the D gene is possibly TRBD1 (6 bases). Per the germline V gene, CDR1 is WNHNN and CDR2 is SYGVQD (reference sequence). V was clipped by 6 bases and J by 5 bases, with 10 bases between them. The CDR3 runs 12 residues. The CDR3 DNA follows: TGCGCCAGCAGCAGGGGTTCCGAGACCCAGTACTTC. Amino acids: CASSRGSETQYF.

Comments on this clonotype: At one boundary the junction diverges from the germline segment, which might be a read error. The chain couples TRBV12-3 or TRBV12-4 to TRBJ1-2; a weak D match, TRBD1 (6 bases). The CDR3 loop spans 15 amino acids. CDR3 nucleotides: TGTGCCAGCAGACCAGGAGGACAGTCCCTCTATGTCTACACCTTC. Protein sequence: CASRPGGQSLYVYTF.

This clonotype is deemed medium-sized. The chain links TRBV6-1 to TRBJ1-2; D possibly corresponds to TRBD1 (6 bases). The germline gives CDR1 MNHNS, CDR2 SASEGT. V lost 10 bases, J lost 4 bases, and 16 bases lay in between. The CDR3 has 13 residues. This CDR3 is CATGTGFFYGYTF. The CDR3 DNA is TGTGCCACCGGAACAGGGTTTTTCTATGGCTACACCTTC.

V gene TRBV10-2 combines with J gene TRBJ1-6; TRBD1 matches at 7 bases. Germline V gives CDR1 WSHSY, CDR2 SAAADI. This CDR3 comprises 11 residues. The CDR3 sequence is CANIEGDRLHF. CDR3 nucleotides: TGCGCAAATATCGAGGGGGACAGACTCCACTTT.

On this clonotype itself: A much bigger clone sits one base away, suggesting this may be a read error. This chain uses TRBV20-1 with TRBJ1-2; D is uncertain. CDR3 length: 14 residues. Germline V gene data show CDR1 as DFQATT and CDR2 as SNEGSKA (reference sequence). The CDR3 DNA reads TGCGGTGCTAGTGTGCCAGGAACCTCTGCTGGCTACACCTTC. Protein product: CGASVPGTSAGYTF.

This clonotype appeared many times. The V gene is TRBV11-2, the J gene TRBJ2-1; 9 bases are shared with TRBD2. The germline CDR1 and CDR2 sequences are SGHAT and FQNNGV. The CDR3 is made up of 16 amino acids. V trimming: 3 bases; J trimming: 9 bases; junction bases outside the gene matches: 12. In DNA form, the CDR3 reads TGTGCCAGCAGCTTTAGGGGTAGCGGGAGTGTGAGTGAGCAGTTCTTC. Its translation: CASSFRGSGSVSEQFF.

By share, this clonotype counts as medium-sized (0.01 to 0.1%). The chain is built from TRBV2 and TRBJ2-7, with D uncertain. V lost 4 bases to trimming and J lost 3 bases, with 7 bases between them. Germline CDR1 reads SNHLY; CDR2 reads FYNNEI. The CDR3 covers 12 residues. As DNA, the CDR3 is TGTGCCAGCAGTGGCCAAAACTACGAGCAGTACTTC. Its protein is CASSGQNYEQYF.

This clonotype came up once. V usage is TRBV5-1 and J usage is TRBJ2-1; D is unresolved. The length of the CDR3 is 14 residues. Germline CDR1 SGHRS, CDR2 YFSETQ. Trimming removed 1 base from V and 7 bases from J, with 12 bases in between. CDR3 coding DNA: TGCGCCAGCAGCTTGAAAAGTCTGAGGAATGAGCAGTTCTTC. Translating it yields CASSLKSLRNEQFF.

This sequence joins TRBV27 and TRBJ1-2; a possible D gene is TRBD1 (5 bases). The V gene lost 0 bases and the J gene lost 10 bases, with 15 bases spanning the gap. The CDR3 contains 14 residues. Germline CDR1 is MNHEY and CDR2 is SMNVEV (reference sequence). The CDR3 DNA is TGTGCCAGCAGTTTATCGGGACGTAACTATAACTACACCTTC. It specifies CASSLSGRNYNYTF.

To note about this clonotype: One junction end disagrees with the germline gene, perhaps due to a read error. V and J are TRBV6-5 and TRBJ1-1; no reliable D call. Germline loops: CDR1 MNHEY, CDR2 SVGAGI. The CDR3 consists of 14 residues. Written as DNA, the CDR3 is TGTGCCAGCAGTTACTCGAGGATGAACACTGAAGATTTGTTT. It yields the protein CASSYSRMNTEDLF.

This clonotype was seen a handful of times. Given a much more abundant clone one base away, this may be a read error. The chain joins TRBV12-3 or TRBV12-4 to TRBJ2-5, with 11 bases identical to TRBD1. The CDR3 is made up of 16 amino acids. CDR3 amino acids: CASSRWDRGIQETKYF. CDR3 nucleotide sequence: TGTGCCAGCAGCCGGTGGGACAGGGGGATCCAAGAGACCAAGTACTTC.

The sample holds many counts of this clonotype. The chain recombines TRBV27 with TRBJ2-1, with 11 bases aligning to TRBD2. Germline values: CDR1 MNHEY, CDR2 SMNVEV (reference sequence). V lost 5 bases to trimming and J lost 10 bases; unmatched junction nucleotides: 10. The CDR3 totals 15 residues. CDR3 DNA: TGTGCCAGCAGTCTTCTAGCGGGAGGCCCCATGGAGCAGTTCTTC. Translation gives CASSLLAGGPMEQFF.

This clonotype has ten or more counts. The chain has TRBV7-3 and TRBJ2-1; no reliable D call. V lost 2 bases, J lost 8 bases, and 10 bases lay in between. This CDR3 comprises 13 residues. Germline-derived CDR1 and CDR2 are SGHTA and FQGTGA. CDR3 coding DNA: TGTGCCAGCAGCTTAGGCAGGTGGGATGAGCAGTTCTTC. This translates into CASSLGRWDEQFF.

This clonotype is categorized as medium-sized. The gene calls are TRBV20-1 and TRBJ2-7; D is undetermined. The germline gives CDR1 DFQATT, CDR2 SNEGSKA (reference sequence). This CDR3 has 13 amino acids. V lost 3 bases and J 2 bases, leaving 11 bases between the germline ends. CDR3 loop: CSASLDLTYEQYF. Here the CDR3 DNA reads TGCAGTGCTAGCTTAGACTTGACCTACGAGCAGTACTTC.

On this clonotype: Since the CDR3 does not end with the conserved phenylalanine or tryptophan, this likely comes from a read error. Written as DNA, the CDR3 is TGTGCGCCTCGTAGAGGCTTTTCGGCCCACGAGCAGTACGCC. Translated: CAPRRGFSAHEQYA. The chain uses TRBV28 and TRBJ2-7; D gene ambiguous. CDR3 size: 14 residues. The germline gives CDR1 MDHEN, CDR2 SYDVKM.

By proportion, this clonotype is medium-sized. This rearrangement joins TRBV2 to TRBJ2-7; TRBD1 or TRBD2 may be the D gene (5 bases each). V shed 2 bases and J shed 7 bases, with 12 bases lying between them. The CDR3 loop spans 13 amino acids. Germline lookup yields CDR1 SNHLY and CDR2 FYNNEI. The CDR3 loop reads CASSELLEGEQYF. As DNA, the CDR3 is TGTGCCAGCAGTGAACTGCTAGAGGGGGAGCAGTACTTC. Using reference TRBV2 and TRBJ2-7 for the parts outside the CDR3, the full variable domain is EPEVTQTPSHQVTQMGQEVILRCVPISNHLYFYWYRQILGQKVEFLVSFYNNEISEKSEIFDDQFSVERPDGSNFTLKIRSTKLEDSAMYFCASSELLEGEQYFGPGTRLTVT.

This clonotype is medium-sized by share. This chain connects TRBV6-1 to TRBJ2-7; 13 bases are a match to TRBD2. Looked up from germline, CDR1 is MNHNS and CDR2 is SASEGT. The CDR3 has 19 amino acids. V shed 0 bases and J 5 bases; nucleotides not matched to a gene: 13. The CDR3 loop reads CASSEADAPGLAGSHEQYF. The CDR3 bases are TGTGCCAGCAGTGAAGCCGATGCCCCGGGACTAGCGGGATCCCACGAGCAGTACTTC.

On this clonotype: This may arise from a read error, as a much more abundant clone is one base away. This chain links TRBV6-1 with TRBJ1-1; TRBD1 might be the D (6 bases). From germline, CDR1 is MNHNS and CDR2 SASEGT. This CDR3 is 13 amino acids long. The CDR3 DNA follows: TGTGCCAGCAGCCGTTACGGGGGCAGGGTGGCTCTCTTT. It codes for CASSRYGGRVALF.

Note on this clonotype: A much larger clone sits a single nucleotide away, making a read error possible. The chain is built from TRBV20-1 and TRBJ2-3; TRBD2 matches 12 bases. V was pared by 0 bases and J by 3 bases, with 7 bases of the junction left unmatched. CDR3 size: 17 residues. Germline loops: CDR1 DFQATT, CDR2 SNEGSKA (reference sequence). The CDR3 DNA sequence: TGCAGTGCTAGAGATAGCCGACTAGCGGGAGTGACAGATACGCAGTATTTT. Protein sequence: CSARDSRLAGVTDTQYF.

This clonotype rates as medium-sized (0.01 to 0.1%). The J gene is TRBJ2-7, the V gene TRBV20-1, with D unresolved. The CDR3 sequence is 11 residues long. Trimming cost V 6 bases and J 2 bases, with 8 bases left between them. Germline V gene data show CDR1 as DFQATT and CDR2 as SNEGSKA (reference sequence). The CDR3 protein is CSARTTYEQYF. CDR3 nucleotide sequence: TGCAGTGCCAGGACCACCTACGAGCAGTACTTC.

As for this clonotype: A much larger clone is a single base away; this may be a read error. The rearrangement uses TRBV30 and TRBJ1-1; the D gene is possibly TRBD1 (6 bases). Germline V gene data show CDR1 as GTSNPN and CDR2 as SVGIG (reference sequence). The CDR3 runs to 14 residues. Here the CDR3 reads CAWSVWGPDTESFF. The CDR3 coding sequence is TGTGCCTGGAGTGTTTGGGGGCCGGACACTGAATCTTTCTTT. The variable domain in full, with the rest retrieved from reference TRBV30 and TRBJ1-1, is SQTIHQWPATLVQPVGSPLSLECTVEGTSNPNLYWYRQAAGRGLQLLFYSVGIGQISSEVPQNLSASRPQDRQFILSSKKLLLSDSGFYLCAWSVWGPDTESFFGQGTRLTVV.

In this sample, this clonotype turned up many times. The J gene is TRBJ2-5, the V gene TRBV9, with D tentatively TRBD1 (5 bases). CDR1 and CDR2 (germline): SGDLS, YYNGEE. Deletions cut 0 bases from V and 1 base from J, with 10 bases between. The CDR3 sequence is 15 residues long. CDR3 nucleotides: TGTGCCAGCAGCGTAGTGGCAGGGTCCCAAGAGACCCAGTACTTC. Protein: CASSVVAGSQETQYF.

Sample share makes this clonotype medium-sized. The CDR3 reads CASSPRRTGEVDYGYTF. The CDR3 DNA reads as TGCGCCAGCAGCCCCCGGCGGACAGGGGAGGTAGACTATGGCTACACCTTC. This sequence joins TRBV5-1 and TRBJ1-2; TRBD1 matches 9 bases. The CDR3 consists of 17 residues. The trim removed 4 bases at V and 3 bases at J, leaving 13 bases unmatched. From germline, CDR1 is SGHRS and CDR2 YFSETQ.